Presented here are 10 T cell receptor beta chains from one specimen sequenced in a study of T cell clonotyping in hematopoietic cell transplantation. Clones were sequenced by immunoSEQ multiplex PCR, and TCRdb holds only the in-frame ones, with some missing. The data show 28,000 or so clones, approximately 94% seen once. The sequenced sample was peripheral blood mononuclear cells. Receptors were obtained from a man aged 50-60 years in good health. Some clones in this sample may be carry-over from other donors' samples.

The chain couples TRBV7-2 to TRBJ2-5; D gene ambiguous. The CDR3 is made up of 14 amino acids. Between the trimmed V and J ends, which lost 2 bases and 5 bases, there was a span of 12 bases. Per the germline V gene, CDR1 is SGHTA and CDR2 is FQGNSA. CDR3: CASSLNRVGETQYF. The DNA of the CDR3 is TGTGCCAGCAGCTTAAATAGGGTCGGTGAGACCCAGTACTTC.

The chain employs TRBV5-1 and TRBJ1-2, with a possible D match to TRBD1 (6 bases). V was clipped by 5 bases and J by 4 bases, with 12 bases between them. The CDR3 runs to 13 residues. The germline V gene encodes CDR1 SGHRS and CDR2 YFSETQ. In DNA form, the CDR3 reads TGCGCCAGCAGGGACACAGGGCGCTATGGCTACACCTTC. Its protein product is CASRDTGRYGYTF. The full variable domain, its missing parts supplied by reference TRBV5-1 and TRBJ1-2, is KAGVTQTPRYLIKTRGQQVTLSCSPISGHRSVSWYQQTPGQGLQFLFEYFSETQRNKGNFPGRFSGRQFSNSRSEMNVSTLELGDSALYLCASRDTGRYGYTFGSGTRLTVV.

The V call is TRBV28, the J call TRBJ1-5; D is possibly TRBD1 (5 bases). There are 14 residues in the CDR3. Trimming removed 7 bases at V and 3 bases at J, with 13 bases between. The germline V gene encodes CDR1 MDHEN and CDR2 SYDVKM. CDR3 sequence reads: CASTMDGANQPQHF. The CDR3 region has the DNA TGTGCCAGCACCATGGACGGGGCCAATCAGCCCCAGCATTTT.

The chain is built from TRBV6-6 and TRBJ1-1; 7 nucleotides line up with TRBD1. V trimming: 5 bases; J trimming: 6 bases; junction bases outside the gene matches: 12. Germline V gene sequence: CDR1 MNHNY, CDR2 SVGAGI (reference sequence). The CDR3 loop spans 15 amino acids. The CDR3 loop reads CASSRQGLISAEAFF. The CDR3 DNA sequence: TGTGCCAGCAGTAGACAGGGTTTGATTTCCGCTGAAGCTTTCTTT.

The V and J genes are TRBV5-4 and TRBJ2-2; 7 bases map to TRBD2. V shed 0 bases, J shed 6 bases, and the junction held 5 bases outside the gene matches. The CDR3 runs to 15 residues. Germline lookup yields CDR1 SGHNT and CDR2 YYREEE (reference sequence). The CDR3 sequence: CASSLAGGKAGELFF. In DNA, the CDR3 is TGTGCCAGCAGCTTGGCGGGGGGAAAAGCCGGGGAGCTGTTTTTT.

This clone was recorded only once. The rearrangement joins TRBV27 to TRBJ1-2; no firm D call. Deletions cut 6 bases from V and 2 bases from J, with 16 bases between. CDR1 MNHEY and CDR2 SMNVEV come from the germline V gene (reference sequence). This CDR3 region has 15 residues. CDR3 residues: CASSRTQVANYGYTF. The CDR3 DNA reads as TGTGCCAGCAGCCGAACGCAGGTGGCGAACTATGGCTACACCTTC.

This CDR3 is CSVASSYEQYF. The CDR3 nucleotides read TGCAGCGTTGCGAGCTCCTACGAGCAGTACTTC. The chain couples TRBV29-1 to TRBJ2-7; D is uncertain. V lost 4 bases, J lost 0 bases, and 4 bases lay in between. This CDR3 has 11 residues. Germline CDR1 is SQVTM and CDR2 is ANQGSEA.

The V call is TRBV5-8, the J call TRBJ1-5; D ambiguous. Germline V gives CDR1 SGHTS, CDR2 YDEGEE. This CDR3 region has 18 residues. Trimming shortened V by 4 bases and J by 0 bases, and 20 bases separated the two germline ends. For the CDR3, the DNA is TGTGCCAGCAGCCTGCTTGGCACCATTAGGGTTAGCAATCAGCCCCAGCATTTT. As protein: CASSLLGTIRVSNQPQHF.

The DNA of the CDR3 is TGTGCCAGCAGCGAATCCCAGGGGGCGATGGCCTACGAGCAGTACTTC. Amino acids: CASSESQGAMAYEQYF. V is TRBV9 and J is TRBJ2-7, with 8 positions matching TRBD1. Germline CDR1 is SGDLS and CDR2 is YYNGEE. CDR3 size: 16 residues. The V and J ends lost 3 bases and 2 bases, in that order; junction bases with no gene match: 10.

The V and J genes are TRBV6-5 and TRBJ1-2, with D uncertain. This CDR3 has 13 amino acids. V lost 2 bases to trimming and J lost 5 bases, with 9 bases between them. Per germline, CDR1 MNHEY and CDR2 SVGAGI. The CDR3 protein is CASSYRPDYGYTF. The CDR3 DNA reads TGTGCCAGCAGTTACCGTCCGGATTATGGCTACACCTTC.